A selection of T cell receptor beta chains follows, all from one sample in a study of cytomegalovirus exposure and HLA in healthy donors. Method: immunoSEQ multiplex PCR; TCRdb's copy keeps in-frame clones and lacks some. The sample shows under 150,000 clones, roughly nine tenths of them seen only once. Sequenced input: PBMCs. The receptors here all came from a man between 18 and 29 years old in good health and CMV-seronegative. The CDR3 runs from the conserved cysteine through the conserved F or W. D genes are given only for firm matches. Where a row states a size, it is once, few, many or the class of an expanded clone; other rows omit it.

V,J,size,D,DNA,CDR3
TRBV4-1,TRBJ1-4,-,TRBD1,TGCGCCAGCAGCCAAGATCAGGGGGCAACTAATGAAAAACTGTTTTTT,CASSQDQGATNEKLFF
TRBV18,TRBJ2-7,-,-,TGTGCCAGCTCAGAACGGAGTTCGGCGGGCGAGCAGTACTTC,CASSERSSAGEQYF
TRBV2,TRBJ1-5,once,TRBD1,TGTGCCAGCAGTGAAGCGGTCAGGGGGACTCTCGGTCAGCCCCAGCATTTT,CASSEAVRGTLGQPQHF
TRBV6-5,TRBJ1-1,once,-,TGTGCCAGCAGTGGGGCCGTGAACACTGAAGCTTTCTTT,CASSGAVNTEAFF
TRBV28,TRBJ2-5,-,-,TGTGCCAGCAGGCAACCACCGGCCAGGGGAGAGACCCAGTACTTC,CASRQPPARGETQYF
TRBV6-5,TRBJ2-1,-,-,TGTGCCAGCACGCGGGCAGAGAGCTCCTACAATGAGCAGTTCTTC,CASTRAESSYNEQFF
TRBV27,TRBJ1-3,-,-,TGTGCCAGCAGTTTTTTTCCTCCTCAAGTCTTCGGACAGAGCTCTGGAAACACCATATATTTT,CASSFFPPQVFGQSSGNTIYF
TRBV18,TRBJ2-5,-,TRBD1,TGTGCCAGCTCTCGGTCAGGACAGGGAGAGACCCAGTACTTC,CASSRSGQGETQYF
TRBV27,TRBJ2-5,-,TRBD2,TGTGCCAGCAGTTTCTCTAGCGGGAGGGGAGAGACCCAGTACTTC,CASSFSSGRGETQYF
TRBV11-3,TRBJ2-7,-,-,TGTGCCAGCAGCCCCGGTGCCCAGGCCGAGCAGTACTTC,CASSPGAQAEQYF
TRBV27,TRBJ2-1,-,-,TGTGCCAGCAGTTTCGGTCTCCTCTACAATGAGCAGTTCTTC,CASSFGLLYNEQFF
TRBV2,TRBJ2-7,-,TRBD2,TGTGCCAGCAGCCCCATAGCGGGTAAATCCTACGAGCAGTACTTC,CASSPIAGKSYEQYF
TRBV10-2,TRBJ2-5,once,TRBD2,TGCGCCAGCAAGGCTAGCGGGAGTTCTAGGGAGACCCAGTACTTC,CASKASGSSRETQYF
TRBV15,TRBJ1-1,-,-,TGTGCCACCGCAGGGTCCCGGGGGGGTCGCACTGAAGCTTTCTTT,CATAGSRGGRTEAFF
TRBV11-2,TRBJ2-3,-,-,TGTGCCAGCAGCTTAGGTCCAGCAGATACGCAGTATTTT,CASSLGPADTQYF
TRBV7-8,TRBJ2-5,-,TRBD2,TGTGCCAGCAGCTTGTGGGCACGGGCTAGCGGGGAAGAGACCCAGTACTTC,CASSLWARASGEETQYF
TRBV6-5,TRBJ2-2,-,-,TGTGCCAGCAGTTACGCAGGGCTGGGGAACACCGGGGAGCTGTTTTTT,CASSYAGLGNTGELFF
TRBV28,TRBJ2-5,-,-,TGTGCCAGCAACCCGCCCCCCCCGCGGGAGACCCAGTACTTC,CASNPPPPRETQYF
TRBV6-6,TRBJ1-1,-,-,TGTGCCAGCACACAACGGGGGGGAGACACTGAAGCTTTCTTT,CASTQRGGDTEAFF
TRBV5-1,TRBJ2-2,-,TRBD1,TGCGCCAGCAGAATTATTTATGGGACAGGGAACACCGGGGAGCTGTTTTTT,CASRIIYGTGNTGELFF
TRBV19,TRBJ1-1,-,-,TGTGCCAGTAGTATCCCACAGGGCTACACTGAAGCTTTCTTT,CASSIPQGYTEAFF
TRBV6-6,TRBJ1-1,once,-,TGTGCCAGCAGTAACCAGGGGTTACGCACTGAAGCTTTCTTT,CASSNQGLRTEAFF
TRBV5-1,TRBJ2-1,-,-,TGCGCCAGCAGCCTTTACCCAGGCTCCTACAATGAGCAGTTCTTC,CASSLYPGSYNEQFF
TRBV9,TRBJ2-1,-,TRBD2,TGTGCCAGCAGCGTAAGATCGCCTACGACTAGCGGGATCGACAATGAGCAGTTCTTC,CASSVRSPTTSGIDNEQFF
TRBV7-9,TRBJ2-1,-,TRBD2,TGTGCCAGCAGCCCTCCCCCGGGGCGGGGGAAGGACAATGAGCAGTTCTTC,CASSPPPGRGKDNEQFF
TRBV21-1,TRBJ1-2,-,-,TGTGCCAGCAGTAAAGGAGGTTTGGTGGGGGCAACTAACTATGGCTACACCTTC,CASSKGGLVGATNYGYTF
TRBV4-1,TRBJ2-2,-,TRBD2,TGCGCCAGCAGCCGGGAATCCCTAGCGGGGTCGGGGACCGGGGAGCTGTTTTTT,CASSRESLAGSGTGELFF
TRBV29-1,TRBJ2-1,-,TRBD2,TGCAGCGTTGTTCGGGCGGGAGTAGGGCAGTTCTTC,CSVVRAGVGQFF
TRBV5-4,TRBJ2-7,-,TRBD1,TGTGCCAGCAGCTTAAACGGACAGGGGTCCTACGAGCAGTACTTC,CASSLNGQGSYEQYF
TRBV19,TRBJ2-1,-,-,TGTGCCAGTAGGGGCCCGGGGTTGTATGAGCAGTTCTTC,CASRGPGLYEQFF
TRBV1,TRBJ2-7,-,-,TGCACCAGCAGCCAAGATCAAGTCCTAGGGACTAGCGGAACCCTTATCTCCTACGAGCAGTACTTC,CTSSQDQVLGTSGTLISYEQYF
TRBV5-1,TRBJ2-3,-,TRBD1,TGCGCCAGCAGCTTGGATAGACCAGGGGGCGACGGGGATACGCAGTATTTT,CASSLDRPGGDGDTQYF
TRBV7-2,TRBJ2-5,-,TRBD2,TGTGCCAGCAGCCTACTAGCGGGTCGCGAGACCCAGTACTTC,CASSLLAGRETQYF
TRBV6-4,TRBJ2-1,-,-,TGTGCCAGCAGTGACCCGGGGAAGGGAATCAATGAGCAGTTCTTC,CASSDPGKGINEQFF
TRBV10-3,TRBJ1-6,-,TRBD1,TGTGCCATCAGTGGGGGACAGGGGAATTCACCCCTCCACTTT,CAISGGQGNSPLHF
TRBV6-5,TRBJ2-7,few,-,TGTGCCAGCAGCCGAGGGACCTACGAGCAGTACTTC,CASSRGTYEQYF
TRBV7-2,TRBJ1-5,-,-,TGTGCCAGCAGCTTAGATTACGGACAGAGTCAGCCCCAGCATTTT,CASSLDYGQSQPQHF
TRBV27,TRBJ1-5,-,-,TGTGCCAGCAGTGCCGACAGGAGCAATCAGCCCCAGCATTTT,CASSADRSNQPQHF
TRBV28,TRBJ1-2,-,-,TGTGCCAGCAGTTTGGGCACACTCTATGGCTACACCTTC,CASSLGTLYGYTF
TRBV5-5,TRBJ2-5,-,-,TGTGCCAGCAGCTTTGCGAGACAAGAGACCCAGTACTTC,CASSFARQETQYF
TRBV6-5,TRBJ1-4,-,TRBD1,TGTGCCAGCAGTCGCGGGACAGGGAGTCAGAAAAAACTGTTTTTT,CASSRGTGSQKKLFF
TRBV5-1,TRBJ1-2,once,TRBD1,TGCGCCAGCAGGAACATCGGGACAGGGGGAGGCTACACCTTC,CASRNIGTGGGYTF
TRBV7-9,TRBJ2-2,-,-,TGTGCCAGCAATACAGGTTTTGCCGGGGAGCTGTTTTTT,CASNTGFAGELFF
TRBV9,TRBJ2-7,-,-,TGTGCCAGCAGCGTAGCGGCGGGACGATACGAGCAGTACTTC,CASSVAAGRYEQYF
TRBV5-4,TRBJ1-1,-,TRBD1,TGTGCCAGCAGCAGATCCGGGACAGGGGCAACTGAAGCTTTCTTT,CASSRSGTGATEAFF
TRBV4-3,TRBJ1-5,-,-,TGCGCCAGCAGCCGGAGGTTAGGGAATCAGCCCCAGCATTTT,CASSRRLGNQPQHF
TRBV5-1,TRBJ2-5,-,TRBD1,TGCGCCAGCAGCTTGTACGACAGGGGGCTGGGAGAGACCCAGTACTTC,CASSLYDRGLGETQYF
TRBV7-6,TRBJ2-7,-,TRBD1,TGTGCCAGCAGCCCGGACAGGCGCCACGAGCAGTACTTC,CASSPDRRHEQYF
TRBV28,TRBJ1-1,-,-,TGTGCCACCAGCCGCACACCAAACACTGAAGCTTTCTTT,CATSRTPNTEAFF